This T cell receptor beta chain comes out of a study of post-analysis software for immune sequencing data (dated by TCRdb to the mid-2010s). As for the study more broadly: The recorded disease courses included relapsing-remitting, secondary progressive and progressive-relapsing multiple sclerosis, and some patients had no subtype annotation. The patient repertoires were compared against 11 previously published healthy control repertoires obtained from donors aged 6 to 25 years. A subset of samples was prepared in parallel using single-end sample barcoding, then pooled and co-amplified after Illumina adapter ligation.

Receptors were amplified or captured by PCR. The sequencing machine was an Illumina HiSeq 2500. To reduce PCR and sequencing biases, unique molecular identifiers were incorporated into the TCR beta cDNA libraries. Per 1 to 10 million input T cells, approximately 500,000 cDNA molecules were obtained, such that each molecule approximated one T cell. The patient libraries were prepared and sequenced using the same protocol as the earlier healthy control dataset. Samples belonging to the same batch were prepared together, multiplexed and sequenced on a shared HiSeq lane. The authors processed their data as follows. MIGEC handled the raw barcoded reads, throwing out single-read molecular identifier groups before consensus assembly and CDR3 extraction. Clonotype tables were post-analysed with VDJtools, normalizing diversity by down-sampling all datasets to the smallest sample size. Repertoire overlap clustering matched CDR3 amino acid but not nucleotide sequences to correct batch-related cross-sample contamination. In TCRdb, the public reads were trimmed at Q25 with fastp and aligned with MiXCR, with productive beta chains retained. When rows share a CDR3 protein, they turn into one entry using the most common DNA and genes. These V and J calls derive from TCRdb rather than the authors' analysis. The table for this sample lists about 540,000 distinct CDR3 sequences; 30% to 40% of them were counted only once. Clones ranked in the top ten supply 4.5% to 7.5% of the sample.

On this clonotype itself: No antigen is known for it. No clone much larger than this one lies a single base away; base qualities are absent.

General conclusions and limits of the study: Patients showed significantly higher frequencies than controls for five TRBV segments, among them TRBV5-6, TRBV5-1 and TRBV20-1. Significantly lower normalized Chao1 diversity was found in multiple sclerosis patients than in controls, suggesting substantial peripheral T-cell clonal expansion. Direct clustering with F measure revealed strong co-clustering of samples prepared in the same batch, which led to a batch-effect correction. The control group was slightly older than the multiple sclerosis patient group.

The germline V gene encodes CDR1 SEHNR and CDR2 FQNEAQ (reference sequence). At the junction V is shortened by 5 bases and J by 1 base; bases outside the gene matches: 7. The CDR3 runs 18 residues from the cysteine to the phenylalanine. Only the CDR3 region is kept as DNA, spanning 54 bases read in frame from base 1. TCR beta repertoires were profiled from peripheral blood of over 10 young patients with multiple sclerosis to demonstrate the VDJtools post-analysis software. Multiple sclerosis patients were children and adolescents aged roughly 6 to 17 years. The TCR originated in a girl under 18 with multiple sclerosis. The sample was blood. Recombination linked TRBV7-9 to TRBJ2-2, with 13 junctional bases fitting TRBD2. The bases are TGTGCCAGCAGCCCTCGGACTAGCGGGGGCAGGAACACCGGGGAGCTGTTTTTT. It is translated as CASSPRTSGGRNTGELFF.